This passage covers 30 T cell receptor beta chains from one sample sequenced in a study of vaccination and CD4 T cells after COVID-19. The Oncomine TCR Beta short-read assay was applied to DNA of cultured CD4+ T cells. TCRdb reanalysed the PCR reads using MiXCR and keeps one entry per CDR3 protein. Of roughly 6,000 distinct CDR3 sequences listed, around 37% are singletons. The sample's treatment: roughly ten-day PBMC culture with coronavirus spike peptide pools or control peptides (ViraFEST assay). Researchers collected the unexposed donor's CD4+ T cells before the COVID-19 pandemic (2011-2018). Their target antigens are unknown. The sequencing sample was made of CD4+ T cells from blood, cultured in vitro. These receptors came from a human donor in good health.

The chain employs TRBV7-2 and TRBJ1-5; D is possibly TRBD1 (5 bases). The germline CDR1 and CDR2 sequences are SGHTA and FQGNSA. V lost 2 bases, J lost 5 bases, and 7 bases lay in between. This CDR3 has 13 amino acids. The CDR3 sequence: CASSLQGDQPQHF. The CDR3 DNA sequence: TGTGCCAGCAGCTTACAGGGTGATCAGCCCCAGCATTTT.

The genes are TRBV7-2 and TRBJ1-4; D not resolved. This CDR3 has 12 residues. With 6 bases removed from V and 5 bases from J, the gap between germline ends came to 7 bases. Germline V gene lookup returns CDR1 SGHTA and CDR2 FQGNSA. The CDR3 is CASRRVNEKLFF. CDR3 nucleotides: TGTGCCAGCAGAAGGGTGAATGAAAAACTGTTTTTT.

The chain employs TRBV20-1 and TRBJ1-1; possible D gene TRBD1, 5 bases. V lost 5 bases and J 2 bases, leaving 12 bases between the germline ends. Germline lookup yields CDR1 DFQATT and CDR2 SNEGSKA (reference sequence). The CDR3 contains 13 residues. The DNA of the CDR3 is TGCAGTGCTGTCCAAGGGGTAAACACTGAAGCTTTCTTT. Translating gives CSAVQGVNTEAFF.

The V and J genes are TRBV2 and TRBJ1-5; no firm D call. Trimming left V 7 bases short and J 5 bases short, with 12 bases between. Germline values: CDR1 SNHLY, CDR2 FYNNEI. The CDR3 has 13 amino acids. The CDR3: CASTLGVDQPQHF. The CDR3 DNA sequence: TGTGCCAGCACTCTCGGAGTGGATCAGCCCCAGCATTTT.

This clonotype was observed a handful of times. The chain carries TRBV28 and TRBJ1-2, with TRBD1 identical over 8 bases. From germline, CDR1 is MDHEN and CDR2 SYDVKM. The ends lost 4 bases at V and 5 bases at J; junction bases unmatched: 3. CDR3 length: 13 residues. The CDR3 DNA reads TGTGCCAGCAGTTACAGGGGGAGTTATGGCTACACCTTC. Translation gives CASSYRGSYGYTF.

This sequence joins TRBV18 and TRBJ1-1; weak D call: TRBD1 (5 bases). The V end lost 1 base, the J end lost 3 bases, and 9 bases lay between the germline ends. CDR3 length equals 14 residues. CDR1 KGHSH and CDR2 LQKENI come from the germline V gene. CDR3 region: CASSPLGEYTEAFF. The CDR3 nucleotides read TGTGCCAGCTCACCACTAGGGGAATACACTGAAGCTTTCTTT.

This chain connects TRBV6-2 or TRBV6-3 to TRBJ1-2, with D perhaps TRBD1 (5 bases). Germline CDR1 is MNHEY and CDR2 is SVGEGT. This CDR3 comprises 12 residues. V lost 8 bases and J lost 7, with 14 bases in between. For the CDR3, the DNA is TGTGCCAGCTGGGCAGGGCCGTCTGGCTACACCTTC. This sequence encodes CASWAGPSGYTF.

The chain joins TRBV19 to TRBJ1-2, with D hard to call. V lost 9 bases and J lost 2, with 10 bases in between. Germline values: CDR1 LNHDA, CDR2 SQIVND (reference sequence). The CDR3 is 12 amino acids. CDR3 in DNA: TGTGCCAGCGGTGGTGACAACTATGGCTACACCTTC. It codes for CASGGDNYGYTF.

This clonotype turned up a few times. The CDR3 spells CASSLRQGEYEQYF. The CDR3 DNA is TGTGCCAGCAGCTTACGACAGGGGGAATACGAGCAGTACTTC. The chain combines TRBV7-2 with TRBJ2-7, with 9 bases that match TRBD1. Losses at the gene ends were 2 bases for V and 4 bases for J; bases not matched to a gene: 3. The CDR3 totals 14 residues. Germline CDR1 SGHTA, CDR2 FQGNSA.

Comment on this clonotype: The junction departs from germline at one end; a sequencing error may be responsible. This chain connects TRBV20-1 to TRBJ1-5; TRBD1 aligns across 8 bases. The CDR3 has 12 amino acids. Germline V CDR1 and CDR2: DFQATT, SNEGSKA (reference sequence). The DNA for the CDR3 is TGCAGTGTCCGACAGGGGAATCAGCCCCGGCATTTT. Amino acid sequence: CSVRQGNQPRHF.

This clonotype was seen a handful of times. This chain uses TRBV7-9 with TRBJ1-1, with 7 nucleotides matching TRBD1. V shed 4 bases, J shed 11 bases, and the junction held 10 bases outside the gene matches. Germline-derived CDR1 and CDR2 are SEHNR and FQNEAQ (reference sequence). The CDR3 consists of 13 residues. CDR3 region: CASSYSDRENAFF. CDR3 sequence (DNA): TGTGCCAGCAGCTACTCCGACAGGGAGAATGCTTTCTTT. The whole variable domain, remainder taken from reference TRBV7-9 and TRBJ1-1, is DTGVSQNPRHKITKRGQNVTFRCDPISEHNRLYWYRQTLGQGPEFLTYFQNEAQLEKSRLLSDRFSAERPKGSFSTLEIQRTEQGDSAMYLCASSYSDRENAFFGQGTRLTVV.

The chain carries TRBV27 and TRBJ1-5; 7 bases align to TRBD1. This CDR3 has 15 residues. Germline loops: CDR1 MNHEY, CDR2 SMNVEV (reference sequence). V shed 3 bases, J shed 3 bases, and the junction held 5 bases outside the gene matches. The CDR3 coding sequence is TGTGCCAGCAGTTTGGGGCAGGGGGTCAATCAGCCCCAGCATTTT. This sequence encodes CASSLGQGVNQPQHF.

This sequence joins TRBV20-1 and TRBJ1-3; D is unclear. From germline, CDR1 is DFQATT and CDR2 SNEGSKA (reference sequence). V lost 0 bases and J lost 7, with 10 bases in between. The CDR3 has 13 amino acids. CDR3 in DNA: TGCAGTGCTAGAGATTTTGGGGAGAACACCATATATTTT. This codes for CSARDFGENTIYF.

This clonotype has just a few counts. J is TRBJ1-2 and V is TRBV20-1; tentative D call: TRBD1 (5 bases). The CDR3 extends over 14 amino acids. Germline V gives CDR1 DFQATT, CDR2 SNEGSKA (reference sequence). Trimming took 0 bases from V and 5 from J, leaving 13 bases between them. CDR3 DNA sequence: TGCAGTGCTAGAGATCAGGGCAGAAATTATGGCTACACCTTC. Protein product: CSARDQGRNYGYTF.

In its sample, this clonotype was seen once. The chain combines TRBV5-6 with TRBJ1-5, with unresolved D. This CDR3 comprises 11 residues. Germline V gene data show CDR1 as SGHDT and CDR2 as YYEEEE. V gave up 3 bases and J gave up 3 bases, with 1 base separating them. In DNA form, the CDR3 reads TGTGCCAGCAGCTCCAATCAGCCCCAGCATTTT. It yields the protein CASSSNQPQHF.

This chain joins TRBV7-9 and TRBJ2-3, with 9 bases fitting TRBD2. The CDR3 has 16 residues. Germline CDR1 is SEHNR and CDR2 is FQNEAQ (reference sequence). Trimming cost V 1 base and J 3 bases; bases outside gene matches: 5. The CDR3 bases are TGTGCCAGCAGCTTAGTGAGCGGGGGGACTACAGATACGCAGTATTTT. As protein: CASSLVSGGTTDTQYF. The full variable domain, completed using reference TRBV7-9 and TRBJ2-3, is DTGVSQNPRHKITKRGQNVTFRCDPISEHNRLYWYRQTLGQGPEFLTYFQNEAQLEKSRLLSDRFSAERPKGSFSTLEIQRTEQGDSAMYLCASSLVSGGTTDTQYFGPGTRLTVL.

V is TRBV24-1 and J is TRBJ2-2, with D possibly being TRBD1 (6 bases). The CDR3 extends over 16 amino acids. Germline lookup yields CDR1 KGHDR and CDR2 SFDVKD. V lost 2 bases to trimming and J lost 7 bases, with 16 bases between them. The CDR3 nucleotides are TGTGCCACCAGTGATTCCGCGGACAGAATCGGCGGGGAGCTGTTTTTT. It specifies CATSDSADRIGGELFF.

This clonotype turned up a few times. The CDR3 DNA sequence: TGTGCCAGCAGTTACTCGACAGTCCTGAGGGAGCTGTTTTTT. Its protein product is CASSYSTVLRELFF. The rearrangement joins TRBV6-5 to TRBJ2-2, with D perhaps TRBD1 (5 bases). Germline V gene sequence: CDR1 MNHEY, CDR2 SVGAGI. The CDR3 runs 14 residues. V was trimmed by 0 bases and J by 9 bases, leaving 11 bases between them.

In its sample, this clonotype was seen once. The chain couples TRBV2 to TRBJ1-1; 7 bases agree with TRBD1. The CDR3 covers 16 residues. From germline, CDR1 is SNHLY and CDR2 FYNNEI. V dropped 1 base and J dropped 0; count of bases not matched to a gene: 5. The CDR3, as DNA: TGTGCCAGCAGTGAAGATATTGGGACAGTGAACACTGAAGCTTTCTTT. It is translated as CASSEDIGTVNTEAFF.

The chain has TRBV7-2 and TRBJ1-5; 9 bases fit TRBD1. The V and J ends lost 4 bases and 6 bases, in that order; junction bases with no gene match: 7. This CDR3 contains 15 residues. Per germline, CDR1 SGHTA and CDR2 FQGNSA. The CDR3 nucleotides read TGTGCCAGCAGCTCGGGACAGGGAAAAGGTCAGCCCCAGCATTTT. It is translated as CASSSGQGKGQPQHF.

For the CDR3, the DNA is TGTGCCAGCTCACCCGCGGCGGGGGCTCTCCAAGAGACCCAGTACTTC. Residues: CASSPAAGALQETQYF. The chain joins TRBV18 to TRBJ2-5; D possibly corresponds to TRBD2 (7 bases). CDR1 KGHSH and CDR2 LQKENI come from the germline V gene. The CDR3 has 16 amino acids. Trimming removed 3 bases at V and 1 base at J, with 15 bases between. Full variable domain (rest looked up from reference TRBV18 and TRBJ2-5): NAGVMQNPRHLVRRRGQEARLRCSPMKGHSHVYWYRQLPEEGLKFMVYLQKENIIDESGMPKERFSAEFPKEGPSILRIQQVVRGDSAAYFCASSPAAGALQETQYFGPGTRLLVL.

This CDR3 is CASSFSGQGYEQYF. The CDR3 bases are TGCGCCAGCAGCTTCTCGGGACAGGGCTACGAGCAGTACTTC. The V gene is TRBV5-1, the J gene TRBJ2-7; 9 bases map to TRBD1. The CDR3 has 14 residues. Germline V gives CDR1 SGHRS, CDR2 YFSETQ. Losses at the gene ends were 2 bases for V and 3 bases for J; bases not matched to a gene: 3.

The chain employs TRBV11-1 and TRBJ1-1, with D possibly matching TRBD1 (5 bases). Trimming removed 0 bases at V and 0 bases at J, with 8 bases between. Germline CDR1 reads SGHAT; CDR2 reads FQDESV (reference sequence). The CDR3 totals 15 residues. The CDR3 coding sequence is TGTGCCAGCAGCTTAGCGAACAGGATGAACACTGAAGCTTTCTTT. This gives the protein CASSLANRMNTEAFF.

With respect to this clonotype: At one of its ends the junction is not consistent with the germline gene, which may arise from a read error. This chain joins TRBV9 and TRBJ1-6; 9 nucleotides agree with TRBD1. This CDR3 spans 15 amino acids. CDR1 is SGDLS and CDR2 is YYNGEE in the germline V gene. The CDR3 loop is CASSVGTGDNSPLHF. As DNA, the CDR3 is TGTGCCAGCAGCGTAGGGACAGGGGATAACTCACCCCTCCACTTT.

The chain couples TRBV6-1 to TRBJ1-4, with D tentatively TRBD1 (6 bases). Germline assignment: CDR1 MNHNS and CDR2 SASEGT. V shed 7 bases and J shed 8 bases, with 17 bases lying between them. This CDR3 is built from 14 residues. The CDR3 DNA reads as TGTGCCAGCAAAAGTGCAGGGGTACTCGAAAAACTGTTTTTT. Translation gives CASKSAGVLEKLFF.

This clonotype was picked up a small number of times. The chain uses TRBV15 and TRBJ1-2, with D unclear. Trimming removed 1 base at V and 8 bases at J, with 8 bases between. From germline, CDR1 is LNHNV and CDR2 YYDKDF (reference sequence). This CDR3 is 12 amino acids long. As DNA, the CDR3 is TGTGCCACCAGCAGAGCCGGCTGGGGCTACACCTTC. Translating gives CATSRAGWGYTF.

This clonotype was seen more than once but under ten times. The rearrangement joins TRBV6-5 to TRBJ1-6; D may be TRBD1 (6 bases). Looked up from germline, CDR1 is MNHEY and CDR2 is SVGAGI. Trimming stripped 0 bases from V and 10 bases from J, with 13 bases between. The length of the CDR3 is 15 residues. Here the CDR3 reads CASSYSHRETSPLHF. Here the CDR3 DNA reads TGTGCCAGCAGTTACTCCCACAGGGAGACCTCACCCCTCCACTTT.

This clonotype has more than one count but fewer than ten. The chain couples TRBV20-1 to TRBJ1-2; D perhaps matches TRBD1 (5 bases). This CDR3 has 13 amino acids. V was shortened by 0 bases and J by 7 bases, with 12 bases between the two germline ends. Looked up from germline, CDR1 is DFQATT and CDR2 is SNEGSKA (reference sequence). CDR3 residues: CSARDGQGVGYTF. CDR3 bases: TGCAGTGCTAGAGACGGTCAGGGAGTTGGCTACACCTTC.

This clonotype was observed a handful of times. J is TRBJ2-1 and V is TRBV7-3; TRBD1 matches at 8 bases. CDR1 and CDR2 from the germline V gene are SGHTA and FQGTGA. The length of the CDR3 is 12 residues. The trim removed 3 bases at V and 10 bases at J, leaving 2 bases unmatched. CDR3 in amino acids: CASSLAGGEQFF. The CDR3, as DNA: TGTGCCAGCAGCTTGGCAGGGGGCGAGCAGTTCTTC.

This clonotype was seen a handful of times. The chain's CDR3 is CASPKAVNTEAFF. The CDR3 nucleotides are TGTGCCAGCCCTAAGGCAGTGAACACTGAAGCTTTCTTT. The chain joins TRBV7-3 to TRBJ1-1; D is ambiguous. The CDR3 is made up of 13 amino acids. Germline V gene lookup returns CDR1 SGHTA and CDR2 FQGTGA. Trimming pared 8 bases from V and 0 bases from J, leaving 10 bases between.